Here is one T cell receptor (beta chain) with its context. The CDR3 totals 14 residues. V was trimmed by 0 bases and J by 2 bases, leaving 8 bases between them. Per the germline V gene, CDR1 is SGHRS and CDR2 is YFSETQ. This record comes from a study of CD8+ T cells in alopecia areata. Overall study context: Tofacitinib lasted 6 to 18 months, then 6 months off drug.

RNA, once extracted, was reverse transcribed into cDNA for use as the sequencing template. Libraries were prepared by immunoSEQ multiplex PCR; TCRdb keeps only in-frame clonotypes and omits some of them. Among 110,000 to 150,000 clones listed, 58% were seen once. The input for sequencing was CD4+ T cells sorted from blood, taken at week 0. The gene calls are TRBV5-1 and TRBJ2-5, with D perhaps matching TRBD2 (5 bases). The receptor's source is a human donor with alopecia areata. The CDR3 region has the DNA TGCGCCAGCAGCTTGGGGACTCGACAAGAGACCCAGTACTTC. Encoded protein: CASSLGTRQETQYF.